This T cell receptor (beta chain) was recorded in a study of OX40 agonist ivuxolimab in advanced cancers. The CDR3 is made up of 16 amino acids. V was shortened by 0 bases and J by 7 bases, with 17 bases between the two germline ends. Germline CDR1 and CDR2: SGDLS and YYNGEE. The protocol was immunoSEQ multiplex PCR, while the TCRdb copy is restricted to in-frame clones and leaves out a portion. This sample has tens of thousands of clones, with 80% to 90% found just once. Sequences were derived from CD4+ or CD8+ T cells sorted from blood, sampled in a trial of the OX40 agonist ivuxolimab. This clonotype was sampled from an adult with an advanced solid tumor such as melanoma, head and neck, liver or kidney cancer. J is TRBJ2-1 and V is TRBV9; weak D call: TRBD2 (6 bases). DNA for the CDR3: TGTGCCAGCAGCGTAGCTGGGGGGAGAGGGCTGAATGAGCAGTTCTTC. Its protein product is CASSVAGGRGLNEQFF.